The clone carrying this TCR beta chain was seen a single time. The antigen is not known. Healthy individuals who donated bone marrow served as the donors. It was with 60 Vbeta and 13 Jbeta primers that the PCR ran. TCRdb keeps only in-frame clones here, not all; method: immunoSEQ multiplex PCR. The sample carries 210,000 or so clones, 76% recorded once. The sample belongs to a study of cytomegalovirus exposure and HLA in healthy donors. Study-level results: TRBV6-2, TRBV6-3 and other indistinguishable V segments were excluded. Most TCR sequences proved rare, with some public TCRs found in many donors.

The germline V and J ends were trimmed by 0 bases and 4 bases, with 10 bases remaining between them. CDR3 size: 14 residues. Germline CDR1 MNHEY, CDR2 SVGAGI. The source of this sequence is a man aged 18-30 years in good health and CMV-seronegative. Sequencing input: PBMCs. This chain connects TRBV6-5 to TRBJ2-7, with D unclear. The CDR3 bases are TGTGCCAGCAGTTACTCGAGACTCCTGTACGAGCAGTACTTC. Protein product: CASSYSRLLYEQYF.